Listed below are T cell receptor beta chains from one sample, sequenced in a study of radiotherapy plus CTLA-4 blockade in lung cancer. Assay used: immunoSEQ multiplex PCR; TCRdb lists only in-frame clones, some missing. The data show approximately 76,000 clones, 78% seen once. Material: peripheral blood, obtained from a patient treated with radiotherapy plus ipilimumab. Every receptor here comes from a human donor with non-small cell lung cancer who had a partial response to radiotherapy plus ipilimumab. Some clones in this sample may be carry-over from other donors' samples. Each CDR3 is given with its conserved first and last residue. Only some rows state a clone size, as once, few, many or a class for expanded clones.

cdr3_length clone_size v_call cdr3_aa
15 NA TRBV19 CASSPQGLWNTEAFF
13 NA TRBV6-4 CASSPRVGDTQYF
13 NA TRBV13 CASKGQVGETQYF
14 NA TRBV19 CASSTLAGAISQYF
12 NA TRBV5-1 CASSAEAGELFF
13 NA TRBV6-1 CASTRTSQETQYF
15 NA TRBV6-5 CASSYRRGGPYEQYF
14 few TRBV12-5 CASGFGQQNTEAFF
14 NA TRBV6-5 CASQDRDLYYEQYF
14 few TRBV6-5 CASRPHRGGAEAFF
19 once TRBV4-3 CASSPSGAGGSIAKNIQYF
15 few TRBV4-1 CASSQGQVVGNTIYF
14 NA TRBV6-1 CASSEGSGGYGYTF
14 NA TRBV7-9 CASSFGALNTEAFF
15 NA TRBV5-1 CASSFTGGYTGELFF
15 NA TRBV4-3 CASNQGSGAGYEQYF
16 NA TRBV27 CASSFLRGEVKNEQFF
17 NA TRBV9 CASSPMGIRTGRYGYTF
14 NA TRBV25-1 CASSAQTGTHTIYF
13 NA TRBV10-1 CASSVGQGGTQYF
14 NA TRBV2 CASIRQTTNEKLFF
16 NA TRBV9 CASSVAAGGPTDTQYF
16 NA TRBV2 CASAGIDTSYNSPLHF
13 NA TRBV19 CASSWQGGNEQFF
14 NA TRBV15 CATSRDLGGERVRF
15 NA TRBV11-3 CASSPRSASYNEQFF
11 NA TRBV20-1 CSATTQDTQYF
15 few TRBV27 CASKPLAGVRETQYF
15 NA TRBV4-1 CASSQVRAGVEGYTF